This entry concerns a single TCR beta chain. Its antigen is currently unknown. Germline V gene data show CDR1 as SGHTA and CDR2 as FQGNSA. The CDR3 is made up of 15 amino acids. V was cut by 5 bases and J by 4 bases, with 12 bases left in between. The data were obtained in a study of cytomegalovirus exposure and HLA in healthy donors. Study observations and caveats: Clonal expansion was found to be greater in HLA-associated TCR beta chains than in equally common others in a later analysis. In a later analysis, DRB1 alleles had the most associated TCRs; HLA-C alleles the fewest.

Primers: 60 Vbeta forward and 13 Jbeta reverse. Produced via immunoSEQ multiplex PCR; TCRdb's table is partial and in-frame only. The data show tens of thousands of clones, over 65% seen once. The chain combines TRBV7-2 with TRBJ2-6, with D perhaps matching TRBD2 (7 bases). The sequencing input was PBMCs. This sequence originates from a man in his fifties or sixties in good health and CMV-seronegative. The CDR3 loop is CASSGGGAGANVLTF. DNA for the CDR3: TGTGCCAGCAGCGGTGGGGGGGCAGGGGCCAACGTCCTGACTTTC.